These T cell receptor beta chains were read from a single sample in a study of T cells after yellow fever vaccination. TCRdb called the 5' RACE reads again in MiXCR, with one record for every CDR3 protein. Of almost 600,000 distinct CDR3 sequences in the sample, approximately 12% are singletons; the top ten hold 11% to 15%. Source: PBMCs, taken on the day of the yellow fever booster vaccination. The source is a young man who received the YFV17D yellow fever vaccine. The CDR3 runs from the conserved cysteine through the conserved F or W. The D gene is left open where the match is weak. Clone size is shown for a subset of rows, as once, few, many or a class of expanded clone.

d_call	v_call	clone_size	j_call	cdr3_nt	cdr3_aa
NA	TRBV7-2	many	TRBJ2-1	TGTGCCAGCAGCTTCGGGTTCGCCTACAATGAGCAGTTCTTC	CASSFGFAYNEQFF
TRBD1	TRBV3-1	few	TRBJ1-1	TGTGCCAGCAGCCAAGTGACAGGGCCGTTCTCTGAAGCTTTCTTT	CASSQVTGPFSEAFF
NA	TRBV7-2	few	TRBJ2-3	TGTGCCAGCAGCTTTGGGGGATACCCGCCAGATACGCAGTATTTT	CASSFGGYPPDTQYF
NA	TRBV20-1	NA	TRBJ2-3	TGCAGTGCTAGAGTCCCAGAAAAAGATACGCAGTATTTT	CSARVPEKDTQYF
NA	TRBV12-3/TRBV12-4	many	TRBJ1-5	TGTGCCAGCACCCCCCAAGCGTCAGCCGGGCCCCAGCATTTT	CASTPQASAGPQHF
TRBD2	TRBV11-1	few	TRBJ2-1	TGTGCCAGCAGTCCAGCGGGGCGGGAGGGCACCTCCCAATCCTACAATGAGCAGTTCTTC	CASSPAGREGTSQSYNEQFF
NA	TRBV12-3/TRBV12-4	few	TRBJ1-5	TGTGCCAGCAGTTTAGAGGGAGTCGGCAATCAGCCCCAGCATTTT	CASSLEGVGNQPQHF
NA	TRBV12-3/TRBV12-4	NA	TRBJ2-1	TGTGCCAGCAGTTTAGAGTCCGCGGTACGTGAGCAGTTCTTC	CASSLESAVREQFF
TRBD2	TRBV20-1	few	TRBJ2-1	TGCAGTACTACCGGGACTAGTTTCAATGAGCAGTTCTTC	CSTTGTSFNEQFF
NA	TRBV20-1	NA	TRBJ2-3	TGCAGTCGGACAGATCCGGTGGGGAACACAGATACGCAGTATTTT	CSRTDPVGNTDTQYF
NA	TRBV7-2	NA	TRBJ2-7	TGTGCCAGCAGCTCGTTGGGGCGGATCGAGGTCCCTTACTTC	CASSSLGRIEVPYF
NA	TRBV20-1	NA	TRBJ2-5	TGCAGTGCTAGAGATTTGAAAATAGCGGCCCACCAAGAGACCCAGTACTTC	CSARDLKIAAHQETQYF
NA	TRBV12-3/TRBV12-4	NA	TRBJ2-3	TGTGCCAGCAGTTTAGGGGACAACCGGCCCGCAGATACGCAGTATTTT	CASSLGDNRPADTQYF
NA	TRBV29-1	NA	TRBJ2-7	TGCAGCGTTGAAGATCTAGCTGGGGGTCAGTACGAGCAGTACTTC	CSVEDLAGGQYEQYF
NA	TRBV10-3	many	TRBJ2-2	TGTGCCATCAGTGAGGTCCGGGACACCGGGGAGCTGTTTTTT	CAISEVRDTGELFF
NA	TRBV6-2/TRBV6-3	few	TRBJ2-1	TGTGCCAGCAGTGTCATAGCGAGCCCCCGAGGGGAGCAGTTCTTC	CASSVIASPRGEQFF
NA	TRBV5-4	NA	TRBJ2-1	TGTGCCAGCAGCTTCGCCTACAATGAGCAGTTCTTC	CASSFAYNEQFF
TRBD1	TRBV5-1	NA	TRBJ1-5	TGCGCCAGCAGCTTGACCGGGACAGAGAATCAGCCCCAGCATTTT	CASSLTGTENQPQHF
TRBD1	TRBV20-1	few	TRBJ2-7	TGCAGTGCTAGAGGGACAGGGCTCTACGAGCAGTACTTC	CSARGTGLYEQYF
NA	TRBV7-9	few	TRBJ2-5	TGTGCCAGCCGTCCCGGGGGAGAGACCCAGTACTTC	CASRPGGETQYF
NA	TRBV2	few	TRBJ2-2	TGTGCCAGCATTCCGAACACCGGGGAGCTGTTTTTT	CASIPNTGELFF
TRBD2	TRBV11-2	few	TRBJ2-3	TGTGCCAGCAGCTCGCAACCACCGGGACTAGCGGGAGAACACACAGATACGCAGTATTTT	CASSSQPPGLAGEHTDTQYF
NA	TRBV6-5	NA	TRBJ2-2	TGTGCCAGCAGTTATACAGGGTCCGCCACCGGGGAGCTGTTTTTT	CASSYTGSATGELFF
NA	TRBV7-2	few	TRBJ2-7	TGTGCCAGCAGCTTATTGGGGACTTCGAGCTACGAGCAGTACTTC	CASSLLGTSSYEQYF
TRBD1	TRBV6-1	NA	TRBJ2-7	TGTGCCAGCAGTACCGGGACAGCTATGGTCGAGCAGTACTTC	CASSTGTAMVEQYF
TRBD2	TRBV27	few	TRBJ2-1	TGTGCCAGCAGTACCAGGACTAGCGGCAGGTACAATGAGCAGTTCTTC	CASSTRTSGRYNEQFF
NA	TRBV20-1	NA	TRBJ2-1	TGCAGTGCTAGACTGATCGAGCCCCTCTTC	CSARLIEPLF
TRBD2	TRBV20-1	NA	TRBJ2-7	TGCAGTGCTGGCCTAGCGGGGGGGTACGAGCAGTACTTC	CSAGLAGGYEQYF
TRBD1	TRBV7-2	many	TRBJ1-3	TGTGCCAGCAGCTTAGGAGGGACAGCTGGAAACACCATATATTTT	CASSLGGTAGNTIYF
TRBD1	TRBV20-1	few	TRBJ2-1	TGCAGTACTAGAAGTGGCAGGGGGAATGAGCAGTTCTTC	CSTRSGRGNEQFF
NA	TRBV6-5	few	TRBJ2-1	TGTGCCAGCAGTTACCCTCGGGGGTGGAATGAGCAGTTCTTC	CASSYPRGWNEQFF
NA	TRBV20-1	NA	TRBJ2-5	TGCAGTGCTAGAGATAGAGGGCTAGAGACCCAGTACTTC	CSARDRGLETQYF
TRBD2	TRBV18	NA	TRBJ2-1	TGTGCCAGCTCACTGGGACTAGCGGGAATAAGTGAGCAGTTCTTC	CASSLGLAGISEQFF
NA	TRBV7-7	NA	TRBJ2-5	TGTGCCAGCAGCTTAGGGCCCCCGGGACCCCAAGAGACCCAGTACTTC	CASSLGPPGPQETQYF
TRBD1	TRBV7-8	few	TRBJ1-1	TGTGCCAGCAGCCCGGCCGGGACAGGGGGCACTGAAGCTTTCTTT	CASSPAGTGGTEAFF
NA	TRBV27	many	TRBJ2-3	TGTGCCAGCAGTTCCCGCCCTAGCACAGATACGCAGTATTTT	CASSSRPSTDTQYF
NA	TRBV5-1	few	TRBJ2-1	TGCGCCAGCAGCTTGGGGGGGACTCACTACAATGAGCAGTTCTTC	CASSLGGTHYNEQFF
NA	TRBV20-1	few	TRBJ2-1	TGCAGTGTCCAAGATGAGCAGTTCTTC	CSVQDEQFF
NA	TRBV12-3/TRBV12-4	NA	TRBJ2-2	TGTGCCAGCAGCCAGCTGGGGGACACCGGGGAGCTGTTTTTT	CASSQLGDTGELFF
NA	TRBV2	NA	TRBJ2-1	TGTGCCACAGGGGAGCGGACTCCCTACAATGAGCAGTTCTTC	CATGERTPYNEQFF
TRBD2	TRBV5-6	NA	TRBJ2-1	TGTGCCAGCAGCTTTTCTACTAGCGGGGCTACCTACAATGAGCAGTTCTTC	CASSFSTSGATYNEQFF
NA	TRBV7-9	few	TRBJ2-1	TGTGCCAGCAGACGGACAGTCGATGAGCAGTTCTTC	CASRRTVDEQFF
NA	TRBV20-1	NA	TRBJ1-2	TGCAGCGGCCGGGGTGGGGGGCCTGGCTACACCTTC	CSGRGGGPGYTF
NA	TRBV3-1	NA	TRBJ2-7	TGTGCCAGCAGCCCCTGGGACATGCTCTACGAGCAGTACTTC	CASSPWDMLYEQYF
TRBD1	TRBV4-2	NA	TRBJ2-7	TGTGCCAGCAGCCAAGCACCTCGGGACAGGGGATTCGAGCAGTACTTC	CASSQAPRDRGFEQYF
NA	TRBV5-1	few	TRBJ1-6	TGCGCCAGCAGCTTGGATGCCCAGGGGAGGATTGGTTCACCCCTCCACTTT	CASSLDAQGRIGSPLHF
NA	TRBV29-1	NA	TRBJ2-3	TGCAGCGTTGCTGAGGAGGGGTGGACAGATACGCAGTATTTT	CSVAEEGWTDTQYF
NA	TRBV5-1	NA	TRBJ2-5	TGCGCCAGTTCCGGGACCGGAGGGATTCAACAAGAGACCCAGTACTTC	CASSGTGGIQQETQYF